Listed below are T cell receptor beta chains from one sample, sequenced in a study of T-cell memory formation after mild COVID-19. TCRdb recomputed calls from the 5' RACE reads with MiXCR, one row per CDR3 protein. In the table there are some 300,000 distinct CDR3 sequences, 20% to 25% of which are singletons. Sequencing used PBMCs or a T cell subset sorted from them (not recorded which). The origin of the receptors is a man younger than 35 who had mild COVID-19 (a few samples of this study predate the infection). Cell type and time point are not known. Both conserved end residues are part of each CDR3. The D gene is left open where the match is weak. The listing skips clone size in some rows; elsewhere it reads once, few, many or a size class.

cdr3_length	v_call	clone_size	d_call	j_call	cdr3_nt	cdr3_aa
16	TRBV20-1	.	TRBD2	TRBJ2-1	TGCAGTGCAGAACTAGCGGGGGGGCAGTCCTACAATGAGCAGTTCTTC	CSAELAGGQSYNEQFF
19	TRBV6-5	.	TRBD2	TRBJ2-3	TGTGCCAGCAGGGCCGGGGGAGCAAACGGGGGGAGCCCCACAGATACGCAGTATTTT	CASRAGGANGGSPTDTQYF
13	TRBV5-1	many	.	TRBJ2-5	TGCGCCAGCAGCCTGCGACAGCAAGAGACCCAGTACTTC	CASSLRQQETQYF
15	TRBV7-6	many	TRBD2	TRBJ2-5	TGTGCCAGCAGCCGACTAGCGGGGGGAGGTGAGACCCAGTACTTC	CASSRLAGGGETQYF
16	TRBV4-2	.	.	TRBJ2-1	TGTGCCAGCAGCCAAGAAGCGGCAAGCTCCTACAATGAGCAGTTCTTC	CASSQEAASSYNEQFF
15	TRBV21-1	.	.	TRBJ1-1	TGTGCCAGAGGCCGATACTATCGAGTGAACACTGAAGCTTTCTTT	CARGRYYRVNTEAFF
13	TRBV6-5	.	.	TRBJ1-2	TGTGCCAGCAAGCCCGTTGATTTATATGGCTACACCTTC	CASKPVDLYGYTF
16	TRBV10-3	.	.	TRBJ1-2	TGTGCCATCAGTGAGCCACCGGATCCCGGAGTCTATGGCTACACCTTC	CAISEPPDPGVYGYTF
14	TRBV20-1	.	TRBD1	TRBJ2-3	TGCAGTGCAATAGTCCGGGACAGACCAGATACGCAGTATTTT	CSAIVRDRPDTQYF
14	TRBV6-6	.	.	TRBJ1-1	TGTGCCAGCAGTTCCAAGGGACTGCACACTGAAGCTTTCTTT	CASSSKGLHTEAFF
16	TRBV7-6	.	TRBD2	TRBJ2-1	TGTGCCAGCAGCCCGGGACTAGCGGGGGGGATGGGTGAGCAGTTCTTC	CASSPGLAGGMGEQFF
15	TRBV7-9	.	.	TRBJ1-5	TGTGCCAGCACCCCCGCCGGAGGGAGCAATCAGCCCCAGCATTTT	CASTPAGGSNQPQHF
15	TRBV11-2	.	TRBD1	TRBJ2-5	TGTGCCAGCAGCCGCACAGGGGGCGATATGGAGACCCAGTACTTC	CASSRTGGDMETQYF
14	TRBV5-1	.	.	TRBJ1-1	TGCGCCAGCAGCTGGAAGGAACAGGAGAGCAGAGCTTTCTTT	CASSWKEQESRAFF
12	TRBV20-1	few	.	TRBJ1-1	TGCAGCGTCGAGCGACTCAACACTGAAGCTTTCTTT	CSVERLNTEAFF
17	TRBV27	few	TRBD2	TRBJ2-3	TGTGCCAGCAGTCCCGGGACTAGCCCCCGGCGCACAGATACGCAGTATTTT	CASSPGTSPRRTDTQYF
16	TRBV29-1	once	.	TRBJ2-3	TGCAGCGTCGCAGGACAGTCTAGGGGAGGGAAAGATACGCAGTATTTT	CSVAGQSRGGKDTQYF
15	TRBV5-1	few	TRBD1	TRBJ2-2	TGCGCCAGCAGAGATAGGACAGGACCCGGCGGGGAGCTGTTTTTT	CASRDRTGPGGELFF
15	TRBV15	many	.	TRBJ1-1	TGTGCCACCAGCAGAGATGCTGGGATGAACACTGAAGCTTTCTTT	CATSRDAGMNTEAFF
12	TRBV7-9	.	.	TRBJ1-1	TGTGCCAGCGGCGACAGGAGCCCTGAAGCTTTCTTT	CASGDRSPEAFF
13	TRBV12-3/TRBV12-4	few	.	TRBJ1-2	TGTGCCAGCAGTTTACGACAGATCTATGGCTACACCTTC	CASSLRQIYGYTF
11	TRBV5-4	few	.	TRBJ1-2	TGTGCCAGCAGCTACCTCGGTGGCTACACCTTC	CASSYLGGYTF
14	TRBV18	.	.	TRBJ2-1	TGTGCCAGCTCACCAGTTAACGATTACAATGAGCAGTTCTTC	CASSPVNDYNEQFF
12	TRBV5-4	.	.	TRBJ2-5	TGTGCCAGCAATCACGGGGGTGAGACCCAGTACTTC	CASNHGGETQYF
12	TRBV29-1	.	.	TRBJ2-5	TGCAGCGTGCGGACCCCCCAAGAGACCCAGTACTTC	CSVRTPQETQYF
14	TRBV18	many	.	TRBJ2-3	TGTGCCAGCTCACCAACCGTAAGCACAGATACGCAGTATTTT	CASSPTVSTDTQYF
15	TRBV12-3/TRBV12-4	few	.	TRBJ2-6	TGTGCCAGCAGTCCCCGGGCGTTTCGGGCCAACGTCCTGACTTTC	CASSPRAFRANVLTF
13	TRBV7-2	few	.	TRBJ1-2	TGTGCCAGCACTCCCAGCTGGGGCTATGGCTACACCTTC	CASTPSWGYGYTF
15	TRBV23-1	.	TRBD1	TRBJ1-1	TGCGCCAGCAGTCCAAGGACAGGGATGAACACTGAAGCTTTCTTT	CASSPRTGMNTEAFF
13	TRBV7-3	few	.	TRBJ2-5	TGTGCCAGCAGCTTAGCCTACCAAGAGACCCAGTACTTC	CASSLAYQETQYF
15	TRBV5-1	.	.	TRBJ2-1	TGCGCCAGCAGCTTAGTCAGGGCCTCCTACAATGAGCAGTTCTTC	CASSLVRASYNEQFF
14	TRBV5-1	.	.	TRBJ1-2	TGCGCCAGCAGCTTTAACAATCAGGAGAATGGCTACACCTTC	CASSFNNQENGYTF
18	TRBV4-3	many	.	TRBJ1-4	TGCGCCAGCAGCCAAGATAAGCCTCTGCGGAGAGAGGATGAAAAACTGTTTTTT	CASSQDKPLRREDEKLFF
14	TRBV5-6	.	.	TRBJ1-1	TGTGCCAGCAGCTTGCCCCTGGCGGGCACTGAAGCTTTCTTT	CASSLPLAGTEAFF
16	TRBV7-9	.	.	TRBJ1-2	TGTGCCAGCAGCTTAGGGTGGACAGCAATTAACTATGGCTACACCTTC	CASSLGWTAINYGYTF
14	TRBV5-1	.	TRBD1	TRBJ1-2	TGCGCCAGCAGCGAACAGGGGAAGCTTGATGGCTACACCTTC	CASSEQGKLDGYTF
14	TRBV18	few	.	TRBJ1-2	TGTGCCAGCTCACCACCGGCCGACCGGTATGGCTACACCTTC	CASSPPADRYGYTF
12	TRBV29-1	.	.	TRBJ1-2	TGCAGCGTTGTTATGGGGCTTACTGGCTACACCTTC	CSVVMGLTGYTF
16	TRBV4-1	.	.	TRBJ2-3	TGCGCCAGCAGCCGTTCCACAGGGCTAACCACAGATACGCAGTATTTT	CASSRSTGLTTDTQYF
12	TRBV12-3/TRBV12-4	few	.	TRBJ1-4	TGTGCCAGCAGTTTAGGGGAGGAAAAACTGTTTTTT	CASSLGEEKLFF
14	TRBV12-3/TRBV12-4	.	.	TRBJ2-7	TGTGCCAGCAGCCGACGTTCCTCTTACTACGAGCAGTACTTC	CASSRRSSYYEQYF